The source of this T cell receptor (beta chain) is a study of technical replicates of blood from a handful of donors. CDR3 length: 15 amino acids. The V gene's germline CDR1 is ENHRY and CDR2 SYGVKD. The V end lost 5 bases, the J end lost 1 base, and 12 bases lay between the germline ends. Data came from immunoSEQ multiplex PCR; TCRdb stores just in-frame clones and leaves some out. The table lists some 79,000 clones, 94% of them singletons, with 0.2% to 0.3% in the top ten. The sequenced material came from T cells isolated from PBMCs. This chain links TRBV10-3 with TRBJ1-3; D is uncertain. This clonotype was sampled from a human donor in good health. Here the CDR3 DNA reads TGTGCCATCAGTATTTCCAGGAATTCTGGAAACACCATATATTTT. It translates to CAISISRNSGNTIYF.